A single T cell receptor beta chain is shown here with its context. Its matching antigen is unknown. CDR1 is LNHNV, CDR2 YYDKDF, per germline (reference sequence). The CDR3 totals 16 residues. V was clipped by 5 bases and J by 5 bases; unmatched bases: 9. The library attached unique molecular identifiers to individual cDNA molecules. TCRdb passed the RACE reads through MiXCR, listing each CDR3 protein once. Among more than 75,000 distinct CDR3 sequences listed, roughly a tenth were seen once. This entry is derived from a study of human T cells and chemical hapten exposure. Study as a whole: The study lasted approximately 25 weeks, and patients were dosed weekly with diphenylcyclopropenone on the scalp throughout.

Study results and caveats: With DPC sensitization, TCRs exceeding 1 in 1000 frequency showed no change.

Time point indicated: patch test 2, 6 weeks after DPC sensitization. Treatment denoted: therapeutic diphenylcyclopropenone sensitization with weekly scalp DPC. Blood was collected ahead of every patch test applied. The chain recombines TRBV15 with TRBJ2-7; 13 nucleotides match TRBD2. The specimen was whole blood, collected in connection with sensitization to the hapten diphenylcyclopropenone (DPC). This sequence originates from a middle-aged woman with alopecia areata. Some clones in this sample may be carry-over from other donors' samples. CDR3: CATSSETSGRIHEQYF. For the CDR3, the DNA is TGTGCCACCAGCTCCGAGACTAGCGGGAGGATCCACGAGCAGTACTTC.